A single sample gave rise to the 14 T cell receptor beta chains below, sequenced in a study of CD8+CD57+ T cells in acquired aplastic anemia. Patients included in sequencing had previously demonstrated CD8+CD57+ cell expansion by flow cytometry. TCR beta VDJ and CDR3 profiling used genomic DNA as template. TCRdb itself ran the reads through MiXCR, one entry per CDR3 protein. This table has about 41,000 distinct CDR3 sequences, 63% appearing once. Sample: sorted CD4+, CD8+, or CD8+CD57+ T cells (not recorded which) from PBMCs. The receptors originated from a human donor with aplastic anemia.

This chain links TRBV20-1 with TRBJ1-2, with TRBD1 as a possible D gene (6 bases). The length of the CDR3 is 11 residues. The V and J ends lost 5 bases and 3 bases respectively, with 7 bases between them. Germline values: CDR1 DFQATT, CDR2 SNEGSKA (reference sequence). CDR3 coding DNA: TGCAGTGCTCGGACAGACTATGGCTACACCTTC. Amino acids: CSARTDYGYTF.

V and J are TRBV7-8 and TRBJ1-2; 7 bases are shared with TRBD1. In germline, CDR1 is SGHVS, CDR2 FQNEAQ. V was pared by 11 bases and J by 0 bases, with 15 bases of the junction left unmatched. The CDR3 is 16 residues long. The CDR3 coding sequence is TGTGCCTGGGCCGCTGGACCGGGACAGCCTAACTATGGCTACACCTTC. Translation: CAWAAGPGQPNYGYTF.

This rearrangement joins TRBV10-3 to TRBJ2-1, with 10 bases aligning to TRBD2. This CDR3 region has 12 residues. Germline V lookup: CDR1 ENHRY, CDR2 SYGVKD. Trimming at V came to 10 bases and at J to 6 bases, leaving 3 bases not matched to a gene. CDR3: CATRTSGNEQFF. The CDR3 bases are TGTGCCACGCGGACTAGCGGCAATGAGCAGTTCTTC.

The chain uses TRBV15 and TRBJ1-2; no clear D. Looked up from germline, CDR1 is LNHNV and CDR2 is YYDKDF (reference sequence). Deletions cut 0 bases from V and 5 bases from J, with 13 bases between. The CDR3 sequence is 15 residues long. CDR3 amino acids: CATSREGRELYGYTF. The CDR3 coding sequence is TGTGCCACCAGCAGAGAGGGGAGGGAGCTATATGGCTACACCTTC.

The V gene is TRBV7-9, the J gene TRBJ1-1; the D is unclear. CDR1 and CDR2 from the germline V gene are SEHNR and FQNEAQ (reference sequence). The V and J ends lost 1 base and 4 bases respectively, with 13 bases between them. The CDR3 covers 15 residues. CDR3 loop: CASSLESSGITEAFF. The DNA for the CDR3 is TGTGCCAGCAGCTTAGAGTCTTCGGGGATCACTGAAGCTTTCTTT.

This clonotype was seen many times. Written as DNA, the CDR3 is TGTGCCAGCAGCTTAGATACGTGGACCTCTGGGGCCAACGTCCTGACTTTC. Translating it yields CASSLDTWTSGANVLTF. This chain uses TRBV11-2 with TRBJ2-6; D not resolved. Germline-derived CDR1 and CDR2 are SGHAT and FQNNGV. The CDR3 sequence is 17 residues long. V lost 0 bases to trimming and J lost 0 bases, with 9 bases between them.

This clonotype was seen a few times. This sequence may be a read error, since a much larger clone differs from it by one base. This rearrangement joins TRBV9 to TRBJ2-7; D call uncertain. V lost 4 bases, J lost 5 bases, and 13 bases lay in between. The CDR3 has 13 amino acids. Looked up from germline, CDR1 is SGDLS and CDR2 is YYNGEE. The CDR3: CASSLTLHDEQYF. CDR3 DNA: TGTGCCAGCAGCCTAACCCTCCATGACGAGCAGTACTTC.

This chain joins TRBV6-5 and TRBJ2-7; 7 bases fit TRBD1. CDR1 is MNHEY, CDR2 SVGAGI, per germline. The CDR3 has 16 amino acids. The trim removed 0 bases at V and 4 bases at J, leaving 9 bases unmatched. The CDR3, as DNA: TGTGCCAGCAGTTACTCGATAAGGGCAGGGGGTTACGAGCAGTACTTC. Translated: CASSYSIRAGGYEQYF.

At least ten counts were recorded for this clonotype. V is TRBV20-1 and J is TRBJ2-1; TRBD2 aligns across 10 bases. Germline loops: CDR1 DFQATT, CDR2 SNEGSKA (reference sequence). After removal of 0 bases from V and 8 bases from J, the junction contained 7 bases not matched to a gene. The CDR3 spans 15 residues. In nucleotides, the CDR3 is TGCAGTGCTAGAGATCATCTAGCGGGGGTTGATGAGCAGTTCTTC. This codes for CSARDHLAGVDEQFF.

This chain uses TRBV6-1 with TRBJ1-2; 7 bases fit TRBD1. The CDR3 spans 15 residues. V shed 5 bases, J shed 3 bases, and the junction held 9 bases outside the gene matches. From germline, CDR1 is MNHNS and CDR2 SASEGT. The CDR3 nucleotides are TGTGCCAGCAGTCCGGAGACAGGGAGGGACTATGGCTACACCTTC. Translating gives CASSPETGRDYGYTF.

The sample holds a few counts of this clonotype. This chain connects TRBV15 to TRBJ2-5, with D possibly being TRBD2 (6 bases). CDR1 LNHNV and CDR2 YYDKDF come from the germline V gene (reference sequence). The CDR3 is made up of 15 amino acids. Trimming stripped 3 bases from V and 1 base from J, with 12 bases between. The CDR3 loop is CATSSLAGPQETQYF. Written as DNA, the CDR3 is TGTGCCACCAGCAGCTTGGCGGGACCCCAAGAGACCCAGTACTTC.

The sample holds a few counts of this clonotype. J is TRBJ2-1 and V is TRBV13; D unresolved. The V and J ends lost 2 bases and 4 bases respectively, with 12 bases between them. This CDR3 has 15 residues. Germline values: CDR1 PRHDT, CDR2 FYEKMQ (reference sequence). Here the CDR3 reads CASSLRVTVYNEQFF. As DNA, the CDR3 is TGTGCCAGCAGCTTACGCGTTACAGTATACAATGAGCAGTTCTTC.

The CDR3 DNA reads as TGTGCCATCAGCTCTGACAGGGCTAATGAAAAACTGTTTTTT. Translated: CAISSDRANEKLFF. The chain joins TRBV10-3 to TRBJ1-4, with 7 bases fitting TRBD1. The CDR3 consists of 14 residues. V was clipped by 6 bases and J by 3 bases; unmatched bases: 4. In germline, CDR1 is ENHRY, CDR2 SYGVKD.

The chain joins TRBV11-2 to TRBJ1-2, with TRBD1 identical over 7 bases. Germline assignment: CDR1 SGHAT and CDR2 FQNNGV. Trimming removed 5 bases from V and 7 bases from J; junction bases left unmatched: 13. This CDR3 spans 15 amino acids. CDR3 in DNA: TGTGCCAGCAGCGCTGTAGGAGGGGGCATAGGTGGCTACACCTTC. It is translated as CASSAVGGGIGGYTF.